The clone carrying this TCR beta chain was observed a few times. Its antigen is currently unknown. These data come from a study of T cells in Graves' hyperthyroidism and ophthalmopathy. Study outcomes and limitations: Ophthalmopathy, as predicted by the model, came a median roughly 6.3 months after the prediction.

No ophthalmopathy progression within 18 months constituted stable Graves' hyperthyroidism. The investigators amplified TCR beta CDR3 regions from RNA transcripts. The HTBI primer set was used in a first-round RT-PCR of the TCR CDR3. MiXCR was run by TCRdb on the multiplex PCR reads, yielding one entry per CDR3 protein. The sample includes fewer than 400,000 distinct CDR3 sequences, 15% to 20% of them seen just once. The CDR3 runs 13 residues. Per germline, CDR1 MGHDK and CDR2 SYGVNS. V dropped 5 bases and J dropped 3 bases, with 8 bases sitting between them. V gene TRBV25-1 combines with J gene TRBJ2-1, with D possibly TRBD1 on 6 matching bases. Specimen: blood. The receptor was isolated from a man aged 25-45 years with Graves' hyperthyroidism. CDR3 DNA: TGTGCCAGCAGTCAGGGGTTCTACAATGAGCAGTTCTTC. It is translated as CASSQGFYNEQFF.